A single TCR beta chain is shown here with its context. Other DNA sequences of this sample code for an identical CDR3. These data are taken from a study of immune evolution from preneoplasia to lung adenocarcinoma. Resections took place in Japan or China from the mid-2010s to the late 2010s. H&E slides confirmed each diagnosis, reviewed by two pathologists independently. The table came from immunoSEQ multiplex PCR; TCRdb's copy has only in-frame clones and leaves some out. This table has more than 10,000 clones, about 74% appearing once. The receptor was derived from a person in their sixties with lung adenocarcinoma. Some clones in this sample may be carry-over from other donors' samples. Material: FFPE normal lung tissue adjacent to the tumor.

CDR3 bases: TGTGCCAGCAGTTTCGGGGAGACCCAGTACTTC. Amino acids: CASSFGETQYF. J is TRBJ2-5 and V is TRBV28, with D uncertain. The CDR3 contains 11 residues. CDR1 and CDR2 (germline): MDHEN, SYDVKM. V lost 3 bases and J 5 bases, leaving 4 bases between the germline ends.